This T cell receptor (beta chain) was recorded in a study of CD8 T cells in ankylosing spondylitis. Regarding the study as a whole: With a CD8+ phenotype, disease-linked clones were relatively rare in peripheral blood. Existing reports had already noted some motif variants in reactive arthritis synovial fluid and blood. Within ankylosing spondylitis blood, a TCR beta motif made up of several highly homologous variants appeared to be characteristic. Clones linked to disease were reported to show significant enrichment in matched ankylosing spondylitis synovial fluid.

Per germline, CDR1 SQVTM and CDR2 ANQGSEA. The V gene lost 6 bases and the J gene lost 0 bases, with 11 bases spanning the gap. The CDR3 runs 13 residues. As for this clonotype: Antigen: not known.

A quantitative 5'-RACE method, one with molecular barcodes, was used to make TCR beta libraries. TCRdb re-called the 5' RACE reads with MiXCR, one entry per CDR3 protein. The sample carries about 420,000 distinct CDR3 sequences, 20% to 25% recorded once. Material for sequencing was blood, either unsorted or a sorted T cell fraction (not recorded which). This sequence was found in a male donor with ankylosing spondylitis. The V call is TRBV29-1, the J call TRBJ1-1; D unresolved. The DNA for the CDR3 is TGCAGCGTAGCAGACAAAGTGAACACTGAAGCTTTCTTT. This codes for CSVADKVNTEAFF.